The present entry profiles one TCR beta chain with its context. Its antigen is unknown. Germline V lookup: CDR1 WSHSY, CDR2 SAAADI. This CDR3 is built from 15 residues. Trimming took off 6 bases at V and 4 bases at J, with 19 bases between the two ends. The data were produced by immunoSEQ multiplex PCR, yet TCRdb's version contains in-frame clones alone and is incomplete. Here the sample spans more than 85,000 clones, about 90% being singletons. This specimen comes from a study of OX40 agonist ivuxolimab in advanced cancers. Study context: An anti-OX40 (CD134) antibody with agonistic activity, ivuxolimab, was administered to patients. Administration of intravenous ivuxolimab to patients occurred every 2 weeks at 0.01 to 10 mg/kg.

Study findings and constraints: Near-lowest levels of clonal expansion characterized partial responders at 0.1-3.0 mg/kg. Nonresponders included some who also had low normalized T-cell clonal expansion.

The gene calls are TRBV10-2 and TRBJ2-7; possibly TRBD1 or TRBD2 for D (6 bases each). The source of this sequence is an adult with an advanced solid tumor such as melanoma, head and neck, liver or kidney cancer. This specimen consisted of CD4+ or CD8+ T cells sorted from blood, obtained in a trial of the OX40 agonist ivuxolimab. DNA for the CDR3: TGCGCCAGCAGGGGGGGCGCATCCCTGGGGTACGAGCAGTACTTC. Translation gives CASRGGASLGYEQYF.